This T cell receptor (beta chain) is drawn from a study of CD8 T cells in ankylosing spondylitis. V lost 5 bases to trimming and J lost 3 bases; unmatched junction nucleotides: 8. Germline CDR1 and CDR2: MNHEY and SMNVEV (reference sequence). This CDR3 contains 15 residues. This clonotype was recorded at least ten times. From the 5' RACE reads, TCRdb called clonotypes with MiXCR, one entry per CDR3 protein. Here the sample spans about 250,000 distinct CDR3 sequences, 18% being singletons. The sample was blood, either unsorted or a sorted T cell fraction (not recorded which). The source of this sequence is a male donor with ankylosing spondylitis or in good health (not recorded which). This rearrangement joins TRBV27 to TRBJ2-7; TRBD1 matches 9 bases. The CDR3 coding sequence is TGTGCCAGCAGTCCGATCCAGGGACAGGGCTACGAGCAGTACTTC. This sequence encodes CASSPIQGQGYEQYF.